This record covers a single TCR beta chain. Its antigen is currently unknown. The data stem from a study of OX40 agonist ivuxolimab in advanced cancers. Study-wide points: Some of the lowest clonal expansion was seen in partial responders at 0.1-3.0 mg/kg.

The CDR3 is 15 amino acids. Germline V gene lookup returns CDR1 SGHNT and CDR2 YENEEA. Only in-frame clones appear in the TCRdb table, and some are missing; sequencing was by immunoSEQ multiplex PCR. Of more than 80,000 clones in the sample, under 95% are singletons; the top ten hold approximately 1.5%. Sequenced material: CD4+ or CD8+ T cells sorted from blood, taken in a trial of the OX40 agonist ivuxolimab. The chain is built from TRBV11-3 and TRBJ2-5, with TRBD1 as a possible D gene (8 bases). The J call is uncertain, as TRBJ2-7 better fits the DNA end. This clonotype was sampled from an adult with an advanced solid tumor such as melanoma, head and neck, liver or kidney cancer. CDR3 residues: CASTRGRGRSYEQYF. The DNA for the CDR3 is TGTGCCAGCACCAGGGGGCGCGGGAGATCCTACGAGCAGTACTTC.